This TCR beta chain is drawn from a study of cytomegalovirus exposure and HLA in healthy donors. CDR3 length: 15 residues. V was trimmed by 5 bases and J by 5 bases, leaving 18 bases between them. Germline CDR1 MDHEN, CDR2 SYDVKM. Overall study results and limits: By HLA locus, TCR association rates varied in a later analysis, with DRB1 showing the most and HLA-C the fewest. Presence/absence analyses took donor sequencing depth as roughly uniform. It was 150 or so TCR beta chains that were listed as cytomegalovirus-associated.

Note on this clone: The antigen remains unidentified.

This PCR relied on a set of 60 Vbeta primers and 13 Jbeta primers. Only in-frame clones appear in the TCRdb table, and some are missing; sequencing was by immunoSEQ multiplex PCR. The specimen's table records approximately 110,000 clones. The sample consisted of PBMCs. The chain uses TRBV28 and TRBJ2-5, with D perhaps TRBD1 (6 bases). The clonotype originates from a man between 25 and 39 years old in good health and CMV-seronegative. The CDR3 DNA sequence: TGTGCCAGCAGTCCCACCTGGACAGTGGGGGAGACCCAGTACTTC. It codes for CASSPTWTVGETQYF. Variable domain in full (rest from reference TRBV28 and TRBJ2-5): DVKVTQSSRYLVKRTGEKVFLECVQDMDHENMFWYRQDPGLGLRLIYFSYDVKMKEKGDIPEGYSVSREKKERFSLILESASTNQTSMYLCASSPTWTVGETQYFGPGTRLLVL.